The clone carrying this TCR beta chain showed up just once. Its antigen is unknown. The data were produced by immunoSEQ multiplex PCR, yet TCRdb's version contains in-frame clones alone and is incomplete. The sample gives approximately 80,000 clones, about 81% of which show up once; 5.2% is in the top ten. Time point of the sample: week 47, end of study. A 20-mer mutant IDH1 peptide at 300 ug was injected subcutaneously with topical imiquimod. This sample was taken from a study of a mutant IDH1 vaccine in newly diagnosed glioma. Background on the study: Of the patients given treatment, 62.5% were male and 37.5% were female, and a mean age of roughly 40 years was recorded.

There are 13 residues in the CDR3. Looked up from germline, CDR1 is GTSNPN and CDR2 is SVGIG (reference sequence). V dropped 3 bases and J dropped 0 bases, with 6 bases sitting between them. Findings and caveats of the study: Whatever changes occurred in top peripheral T cell clonotypes seemed unrelated to pseudoprogression.

The clonotype comes from a man aged 40-49 years with glioma. Sequencing used PBMCs, obtained from a glioma patient whose treatment included an IDH1 peptide vaccine. This rearrangement joins TRBV30 to TRBJ1-3; D remains ambiguous. The DNA for the CDR3 is TGTGCCTGGAGAGTGGGCTCTGGAAACACCATATATTTT. As protein: CAWRVGSGNTIYF.